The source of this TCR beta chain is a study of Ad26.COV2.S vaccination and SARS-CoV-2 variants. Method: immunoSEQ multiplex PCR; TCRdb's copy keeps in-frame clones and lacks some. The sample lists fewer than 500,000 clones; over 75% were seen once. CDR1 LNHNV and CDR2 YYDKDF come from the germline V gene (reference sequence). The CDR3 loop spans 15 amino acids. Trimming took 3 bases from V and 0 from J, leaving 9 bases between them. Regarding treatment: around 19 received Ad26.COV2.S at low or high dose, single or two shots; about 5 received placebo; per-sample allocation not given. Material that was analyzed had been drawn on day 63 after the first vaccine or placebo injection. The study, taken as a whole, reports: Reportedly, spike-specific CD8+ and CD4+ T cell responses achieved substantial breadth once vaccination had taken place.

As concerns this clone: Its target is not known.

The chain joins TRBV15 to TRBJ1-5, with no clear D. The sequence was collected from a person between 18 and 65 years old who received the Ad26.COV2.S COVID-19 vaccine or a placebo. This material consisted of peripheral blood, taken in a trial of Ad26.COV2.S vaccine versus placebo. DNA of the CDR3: TGTGCCACCAGCAGTCGGGGTAATAGCAATCAGCCCCAGCATTTT. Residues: CATSSRGNSNQPQHF. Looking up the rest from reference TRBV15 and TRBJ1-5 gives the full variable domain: DAMVIQNPRYQVTQFGKPVTLSCSQTLNHNVMYWYQQKSSQAPKLLFHYYDKDFNNEADTPDNFQSRRPNTSFCFLDIRSPGLGDTAMYLCATSSRGNSNQPQHFGDGTRLSIL.